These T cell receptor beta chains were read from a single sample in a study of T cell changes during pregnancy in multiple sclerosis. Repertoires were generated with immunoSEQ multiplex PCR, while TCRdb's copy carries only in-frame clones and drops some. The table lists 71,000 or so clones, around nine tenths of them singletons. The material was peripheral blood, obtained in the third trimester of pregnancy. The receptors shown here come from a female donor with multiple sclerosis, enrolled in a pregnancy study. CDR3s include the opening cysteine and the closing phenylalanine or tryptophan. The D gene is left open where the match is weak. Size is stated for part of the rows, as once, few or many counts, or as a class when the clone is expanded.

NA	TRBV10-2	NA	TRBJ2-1	TGCGCCAGCAGCAAACTAGCCCCGTTGTTGAATGAGCAGTTCTTC	CASSKLAPLLNEQFF
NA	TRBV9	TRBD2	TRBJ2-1	TGTGCCAGCAGCAGCTTGGGTAGCGGGAGTCACAATGAGCAGTTCTTC	CASSSLGSGSHNEQFF
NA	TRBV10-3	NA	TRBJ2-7	TGTGCCATCAGTGACCTAGCGTGGGAGCAGTACTTC	CAISDLAWEQYF
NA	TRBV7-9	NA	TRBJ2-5	TGTGCCAGCAGCCCCGGGAAGGGCCCCCGACGGGAGACCCAGTACTTC	CASSPGKGPRRETQYF
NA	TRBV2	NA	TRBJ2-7	TGTGCCAGCAGTGAAGCGCTTCTTCAGATCTACGAGCAGTACTTC	CASSEALLQIYEQYF
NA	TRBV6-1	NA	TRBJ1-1	TGTGCCAGCTATTTCTCAGGGAACACTGAAGCTTTCTTT	CASYFSGNTEAFF
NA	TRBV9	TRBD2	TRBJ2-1	TGTGCCAGCAGCCTCCAAGCGGGAGGGGTCGGTGAGCAGTTCTTC	CASSLQAGGVGEQFF
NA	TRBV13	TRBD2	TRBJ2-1	TGTGCCAGCGGCTCGGTAGCGGGAGTCCGTGAGCAGTTCTTC	CASGSVAGVREQFF
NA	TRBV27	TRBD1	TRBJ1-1	TGTGCCAGCAGCCGTCGACAGGGCATGAACACTGAAGCTTTCTTT	CASSRRQGMNTEAFF
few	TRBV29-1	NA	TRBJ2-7	TGCAGCGTGGGGCAATGGGCCCCGACCTACGAGCAGTACTTC	CSVGQWAPTYEQYF
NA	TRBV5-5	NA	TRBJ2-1	TGTGCCAGCAGCACATCAGACAGGCCTTACAATGAGCAGTTCTTC	CASSTSDRPYNEQFF
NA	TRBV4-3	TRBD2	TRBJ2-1	TGCGCCAGCAGCCAAGAAGTGGGCTTACTAGCGGGAAATGAGCAGTTCTTC	CASSQEVGLLAGNEQFF
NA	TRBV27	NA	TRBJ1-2	TGTGCCAGCAGTGCTCAGGGGAACTATGGCTACACCTTC	CASSAQGNYGYTF
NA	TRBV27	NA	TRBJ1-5	TGTGCCAGCAGTCCCATACATAGCAATCAGCCCCAGCATTTT	CASSPIHSNQPQHF
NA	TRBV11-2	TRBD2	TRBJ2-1	TGTGCCAGCACCCCCCCGGGGCAGGGGATTAGCGGGAGTAGGAATGAGCAGTTCTTC	CASTPPGQGISGSRNEQFF
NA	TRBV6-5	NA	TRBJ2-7	TGTGCCAGCAGTGTAACCACAGGTGACGAGCAGTACTTC	CASSVTTGDEQYF
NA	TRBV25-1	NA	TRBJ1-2	TGTGCCAGCAGTGAACACGGGACTCGAGAGTACACCTTC	CASSEHGTREYTF
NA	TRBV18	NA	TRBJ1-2	TGTGCCAGCTCACCCACAGAGACCACTAACTATGGCTACACCTTC	CASSPTETTNYGYTF
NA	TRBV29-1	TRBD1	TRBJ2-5	TGCAGCGTTGTATGGACAGGGGACCAAGAGACCCAGTACTTC	CSVVWTGDQETQYF
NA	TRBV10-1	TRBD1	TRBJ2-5	TGCGCCAGCAGTGAGGACAGGGCAAACCAAGAGACCCAGTACTTC	CASSEDRANQETQYF
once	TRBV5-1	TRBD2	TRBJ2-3	TGCGCCAGCAGCTACGGACTAGTAAGTCAAGATACGCAGTATTTT	CASSYGLVSQDTQYF
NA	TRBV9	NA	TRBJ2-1	TGTGCCAGCAGCCGAGGCGGGTCGAGCTCCTACAATGAGCAGTTCTTC	CASSRGGSSSYNEQFF
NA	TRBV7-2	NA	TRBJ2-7	TGTGCCAGCAGCTTATACTACGAGCAGTACTTC	CASSLYYEQYF
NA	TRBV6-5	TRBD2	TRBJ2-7	TGTGCCAGCAGCTCAGCGGGAGGGCCCTCCGAGCAGTACTTC	CASSSAGGPSEQYF
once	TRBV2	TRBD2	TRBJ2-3	TGTGCCAGCAGTGCGACTAGCGGGAGGGGGACGCAGTATTTT	CASSATSGRGTQYF
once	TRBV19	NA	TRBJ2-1	TGTGCCAGTAGTATGGAGGGCAATGAGCAGTTCTTC	CASSMEGNEQFF
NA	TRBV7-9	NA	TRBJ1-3	TGTGCCAGCAGCTTAACGTCCGGGGTAGGGAACACCATATATTTT	CASSLTSGVGNTIYF
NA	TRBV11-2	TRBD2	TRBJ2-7	TGTGCCAGCAGCTTAGGGGCTAGCGGGACCGGACGCGAGCAGTACTTC	CASSLGASGTGREQYF
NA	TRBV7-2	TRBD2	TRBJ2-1	TGTGCCAGCAGCTTAGACAGCGGGAGAGGGGGTGAGCAGTTCTTC	CASSLDSGRGGEQFF
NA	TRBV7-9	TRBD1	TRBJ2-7	TGTGCCAGCAGCCCACCGGGACAGGGGAGGGCAGAGCAGTACTTC	CASSPPGQGRAEQYF
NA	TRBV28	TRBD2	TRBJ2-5	TGTGCCAGCAGTTCAGTCGGGGGAGGGACCAGAGAGACCCAGTACTTC	CASSSVGGGTRETQYF
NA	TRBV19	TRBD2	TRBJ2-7	TGTGCCAGTAGTATTAGCGGGACGGCCTACGAGCAGTACTTC	CASSISGTAYEQYF
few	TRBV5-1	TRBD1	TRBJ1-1	TGCGCCAGCAGCTGGACAGGTATGAACACTGAAGCTTTCTTT	CASSWTGMNTEAFF
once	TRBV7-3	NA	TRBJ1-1	TGTGCCAGCAGCTCCTATATTAACACTGAAGCTTTCTTT	CASSSYINTEAFF
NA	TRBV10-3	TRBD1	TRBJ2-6	TGTGCCATCAGTTCCGGGACAGGGGGCTCTGGGGCCAACGTCCTGACTTTC	CAISSGTGGSGANVLTF
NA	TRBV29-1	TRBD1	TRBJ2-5	TGCAGCGGTCACAGGGGGCGCGGAGAGACCCAGTACTTC	CSGHRGRGETQYF
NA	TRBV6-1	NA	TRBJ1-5	TGTGCCAGCAGTGGGGAGGGCCTTCAGCCCCAGCATTTT	CASSGEGLQPQHF
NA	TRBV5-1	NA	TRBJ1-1	TGCGCCAGCAGCTTATCAGTAATTAACACTGAAGCTTTCTTT	CASSLSVINTEAFF
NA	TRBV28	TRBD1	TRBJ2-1	TGTGCCAGCAGTCCCCCCGGGACAGCATACAATGAGCAGTTCTTC	CASSPPGTAYNEQFF
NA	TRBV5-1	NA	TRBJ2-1	TGCGCCAGCAGCGTTATTGGAGCCCTAAGGAACAATGAGCAGTTCTTC	CASSVIGALRNNEQFF
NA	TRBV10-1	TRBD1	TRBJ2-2	TGCGCCAGCACTGACAGGGTGAACACCGGGGAGCTGTTTTTT	CASTDRVNTGELFF
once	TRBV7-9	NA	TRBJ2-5	TGTGCCAGCAGCCTACTCATCCTAGAGGAGACCCAGTACTTC	CASSLLILEETQYF
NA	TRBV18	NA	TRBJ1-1	TGTGCCAGCTCGACAATCACTGAAGCTTTCTTT	CASSTITEAFF
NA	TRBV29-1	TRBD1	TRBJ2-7	TGCAGCGTCGCCGGACTGGACAGGGGGATCAGGGAGCAGTACTTC	CSVAGLDRGIREQYF
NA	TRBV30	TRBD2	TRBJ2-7	TGTGCCTGGAGTGTTTCTAGCGGCCACTACGAGCAGTACTTC	CAWSVSSGHYEQYF
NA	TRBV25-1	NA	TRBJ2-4	TGTGCCAGCAGTGACCCTCAGGGGAGGGAAAACATTCAGTACTTC	CASSDPQGRENIQYF
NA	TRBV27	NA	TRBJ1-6	TGTGCCAGCAGTTTCCTCTCCTATAATTCACCCCTCCACTTT	CASSFLSYNSPLHF